The 13 T cell receptor beta chains below all came from one sample that was sequenced in a study of blood T cell repertoires in COVID-19. Clones were read by immunoSEQ multiplex PCR, and TCRdb kept only the in-frame ones, dropping some. In the table there are about 400,000 clones, approximately 86% of which are singletons. The specimen sequenced was PBMCs or T cells enriched from blood (not recorded which). The receptors were sampled from a woman aged 40 to 50 with acute COVID-19.

The V and J genes are TRBV30 and TRBJ1-5; 10 nucleotides match TRBD1. The length of the CDR3 is 15 residues. Germline assignment: CDR1 GTSNPN and CDR2 SVGIG (reference sequence). Unmatched junction bases numbered 10, after V lost 5 bases and J lost 6 bases. CDR3 sequence (DNA): TGTGCCTGGGAGCCGGGACAGGGGAAGGGTCAGCCCCAGCATTTT. Its protein product is CAWEPGQGKGQPQHF.

The chain recombines TRBV19 with TRBJ1-1, with D hard to call. The CDR3 contains 18 residues. The V gene lost 3 bases and the J gene lost 4 bases, with 24 bases spanning the gap. Germline values: CDR1 LNHDA, CDR2 SQIVND (reference sequence). The CDR3 nucleotides read TGTGCCAGTAGTATCCGTCTAGTGAGGGATCTATGGGGCACTGAAGCTTTCTTT. It encodes CASSIRLVRDLWGTEAFF. The variable domain in full, completed from reference TRBV19 and TRBJ1-1, reads DGGITQSPKYLFRKEGQNVTLSCEQNLNHDAMYWYRQDPGQGLRLIYYSQIVNDFQKGDIAEGYSVSREKKESFPLTVTSAQKNPTAFYLCASSIRLVRDLWGTEAFFGQGTRLTVV.

The chain joins TRBV12-3 or TRBV12-4 to TRBJ1-1; TRBD1 agrees at 7 bases. The CDR3 runs 13 residues. V lost 6 bases and J lost 4; bases outside the gene matches: 5. CDR3 coding DNA: TGTGCCAGCAGGACCAGGGGGAGCACTGAAGCTTTCTTT. Its protein is CASRTRGSTEAFF.

J is TRBJ2-5 and V is TRBV30; TRBD2 might be the D (6 bases). The CDR3 runs 13 residues. Germline-derived CDR1 and CDR2 are GTSNPN and SVGIG (reference sequence). V lost 2 bases to trimming and J lost 4 bases, with 11 bases between them. The DNA for the CDR3 is TGTGCCTGGAGTTCCGGGGGAGGAGAGACCCAGTACTTC. Translated: CAWSSGGGETQYF.

The chain carries TRBV12-3 or TRBV12-4 and TRBJ1-5; a weak D match, TRBD1 (6 bases). V was trimmed by 3 bases and J by 4 bases, leaving 7 bases between them. This CDR3 is 13 amino acids long. DNA for the CDR3: TGTGCCAGCAGTTTCGGACAGAATCAGCCCCAGCATTTT. Protein product: CASSFGQNQPQHF.

This rearrangement joins TRBV2 to TRBJ1-5; D gene uncertain. Germline V gene data show CDR1 as SNHLY and CDR2 as FYNNEI. V was trimmed by 2 bases and J by 1 base, leaving 6 bases between them. The CDR3 is 14 amino acids. As DNA, the CDR3 is TGTGCCAGCAGTGAACGCCGGAGCAATCAGCCCCAGCATTTT. This translates into CASSERRSNQPQHF. The full variable domain, completed using reference TRBV2 and TRBJ1-5, is EPEVTQTPSHQVTQMGQEVILRCVPISNHLYFYWYRQILGQKVEFLVSFYNNEISEKSEIFDDQFSVERPDGSNFTLKIRSTKLEDSAMYFCASSERRSNQPQHFGDGTRLSIL.

The chain has TRBV6-1 and TRBJ1-2; 7 positions match TRBD1. CDR3 length equals 15 residues. CDR1 and CDR2 from the germline V gene are MNHNS and SASEGT. V shed 3 bases, J shed 4 bases, and the junction held 8 bases outside the gene matches. The CDR3 is CASSDARQGVYGYTF. As DNA, the CDR3 is TGTGCCAGCAGTGATGCCCGCCAGGGGGTCTATGGCTACACCTTC.

The chain carries TRBV5-4 and TRBJ2-1, with 16 bases identical to TRBD2. This CDR3 has 18 amino acids. Germline CDR1 is SGHNT and CDR2 is YYREEE (reference sequence). With V trimmed by 3 bases and J by 0 bases, 3 bases remained unmatched. The CDR3 here is CASSSGLAGGSSYNEQFF. CDR3 sequence (DNA): TGTGCCAGCAGCTCGGGACTAGCGGGGGGGAGCTCCTACAATGAGCAGTTCTTC.

The V call is TRBV12-5, the J call TRBJ1-1, with a tentative D call TRBD1 (5 bases). The CDR3 spans 14 residues. Germline-derived CDR1 and CDR2 are LGHNT and FRNRAP. Trimming pared 6 bases from V and 4 bases from J, leaving 15 bases between. The CDR3 coding sequence is TGTGCTAGTGGCGGGGGGGGTTGGAGCACTGAAGCTTTCTTT. Translating gives CASGGGGWSTEAFF.

The chain carries TRBV5-6 and TRBJ2-7; the match to TRBD1 covers 7 bases. V trimming: 1 base; J trimming: 2 bases; junction bases outside the gene matches: 6. CDR3 length: 15 residues. In germline, CDR1 is SGHDT, CDR2 YYEEEE. The CDR3 is CASSLRDRAPYEQYF. CDR3 DNA: TGTGCCAGCAGCTTGCGCGACAGGGCCCCCTACGAGCAGTACTTC. The full variable domain, its missing parts supplied by reference TRBV5-6 and TRBJ2-7, is DAGVTQSPTHLIKTRGQQVTLRCSPKSGHDTVSWYQQALGQGPQFIFQYYEEEERQRGNFPDRFSGHQFPNYSSELNVNALLLGDSALYLCASSLRDRAPYEQYFGPGTRLTVT.

The chain uses TRBV30 and TRBJ1-1; 9 bases align to TRBD1. Germline CDR1 and CDR2: GTSNPN and SVGIG (reference sequence). The length of the CDR3 is 14 residues. V lost 2 bases, J lost 11 bases, and 12 bases stayed unmatched. CDR3 residues: CAWSSGTGSVRAFF. DNA for the CDR3: TGTGCCTGGAGTTCCGGGACAGGGAGTGTCAGGGCTTTCTTT.

This sequence joins TRBV7-8 and TRBJ1-2, with 7 nucleotides matching TRBD1. This CDR3 comprises 15 residues. Looked up from germline, CDR1 is SGHVS and CDR2 is FQNEAQ. V lost 1 base to trimming and J lost 7 bases; unmatched junction nucleotides: 9. This CDR3 is CASSLDGQGERGYTF. CDR3 DNA sequence: TGTGCCAGCAGCTTAGACGGGCAGGGGGAACGTGGCTACACCTTC. Using reference TRBV7-8 and TRBJ1-2 for the parts outside the CDR3, the full variable domain is GAGVSQSPRYKVAKRGQDVALRCDPISGHVSLFWYQQALGQGPEFLTYFQNEAQLDKSGLPSDRFFAERPEGSVSTLKIQRTQQEDSAVYLCASSLDGQGERGYTFGSGTRLTVV.

The chain links TRBV5-4 to TRBJ1-5, with D maybe TRBD1 (5 bases). The CDR3 runs 13 residues. Looked up from germline, CDR1 is SGHNT and CDR2 is YYREEE (reference sequence). Trimming pared 2 bases from V and 4 bases from J, leaving 7 bases between. Here the CDR3 DNA reads TGTGCCAGCAGCTTTGGGGGGAATCAGCCCCAGCATTTT. Residues: CASSFGGNQPQHF.